This record covers a single T cell receptor beta chain. What it recognizes is unknown. This entry belongs to a study of cytomegalovirus exposure and HLA in healthy donors. Looking at the study overall: Earlier findings included roughly 100 million unique TCR beta sequences obtained from 170 million or so T cells. In an early release, HLA-typed donors contributed 90 million or so unique TCR sequences.

V was cut by 0 bases and J by 0 bases, with 10 bases left in between. The CDR3 spans 17 residues. CDR1 is SGHTS, CDR2 YDEGEE, per germline. General study results and limits: Researchers reported that a few CMV-associated chains were confirmed in vitro as CMV antigen-specific. For TCR beta chains, V- and J-gene trimming was later linked to a missense DCLRE1C variant.

The primer mix had 60 Vbeta and 13 Jbeta primers. TCRdb's table, derived via immunoSEQ multiplex PCR, lists solely in-frame clones and lacks some. In the table there are approximately 120,000 clones, more than 60% of which are singletons. The sequenced material came from PBMCs. This TCR came from a woman aged 45-60 years in good health and CMV-seropositive. V and J are TRBV5-8 and TRBJ2-6; D is possibly TRBD1 (5 bases). The CDR3 spells CASSLAGWGSGANVLTF. The CDR3 bases are TGTGCCAGCAGCTTGGCAGGGTGGGGCTCTGGGGCCAACGTCCTGACTTTC.